These T cell receptor beta chains were read from a single sample in a study of blood T cell repertoires in COVID-19. TCRdb's copy holds only in-frame clones and misses some; the assay was immunoSEQ multiplex PCR. This table holds some 97,000 clones, approximately 91% found once. Sequenced material: peripheral blood. The receptors come from a man aged 50-60 years with active COVID-19. Both conserved end residues are part of each CDR3. Each record gives: J gene, D gene, V gene, clone size, CDR3 protein, CDR3 DNA. A D gene is named only where the DNA matches it firmly. Where a row states a size, it is once, few, many or the class of an expanded clone; other rows omit it.

J: TRBJ2-1
D: -
V: TRBV7-2
size: once
CDR3: CASSFLGTFSYNEQFF
DNA: TGTGCCAGCAGCTTCCTCGGGACATTCTCCTACAATGAGCAGTTCTTC

J: TRBJ1-3
D: -
V: TRBV9
size: -
CDR3: CASSVGAGENTIYF
DNA: TGTGCCAGCAGCGTAGGGGCGGGGGAAAACACCATATATTTT

J: TRBJ1-1
D: -
V: TRBV4-2
size: -
CDR3: CASSQDRDKTTEAFF
DNA: TGTGCCAGCAGCCAAGATCGGGACAAGACCACTGAAGCTTTCTTT

J: TRBJ1-1
D: -
V: TRBV23-1
size: -
CDR3: CAPPRFLNTEAFF
DNA: TGCGCCCCCCCTAGGTTTTTGAACACTGAAGCTTTCTTT

J: TRBJ2-3
D: TRBD2
V: TRBV9
size: -
CDR3: CASSGLAGGLTDTQYF
DNA: TGTGCCAGCAGCGGACTAGCGGGGGGACTCACAGATACGCAGTATTTT

J: TRBJ2-1
D: TRBD1
V: TRBV13
size: -
CDR3: CASSYRTGESNANEQFF
DNA: TGTGCCAGCAGCTACCGGACAGGGGAATCGAACGCCAATGAGCAGTTCTTC

J: TRBJ2-5
D: -
V: TRBV5-1
size: once
CDR3: CASSPEGGQETQYF
DNA: TGCGCCAGCAGCCCAGAGGGTGGGCAAGAGACCCAGTACTTC

J: TRBJ1-2
D: -
V: TRBV6-1
size: -
CDR3: CASSERGFYGYTF
DNA: TGTGCCAGCAGTGAACGGGGATTCTATGGCTACACCTTC

J: TRBJ2-1
D: TRBD2
V: TRBV5-4
size: -
CDR3: CASSPGTSPYNEQFF
DNA: TGTGCCAGCAGCCCCGGGACTAGCCCTTACAATGAGCAGTTCTTC

J: TRBJ2-1
D: TRBD2
V: TRBV5-4
size: -
CDR3: CASSLDAGAHNEQFF
DNA: TGTGCCAGCAGCTTGGACGCGGGAGCCCACAATGAGCAGTTCTTC

J: TRBJ2-7
D: -
V: TRBV7-2
size: -
CDR3: CASSFGSVYEQYF
DNA: TGTGCCAGCAGCTTCGGCAGCGTCTACGAGCAGTACTTC

J: TRBJ2-6
D: -
V: TRBV4-2
size: -
CDR3: CASSEGRDAQSGANVLTF
DNA: TGTGCCAGCAGCGAAGGGCGGGACGCCCAATCTGGGGCCAACGTCCTGACTTTC

J: TRBJ2-1
D: TRBD2
V: TRBV27
size: -
CDR3: CASRHLGSGSPYNEQFF
DNA: TGTGCCAGCAGGCATCTAGGTAGCGGGAGCCCCTACAATGAGCAGTTCTTC

J: TRBJ2-2
D: TRBD1
V: TRBV5-4
size: -
CDR3: CASSLGYRDSGTGELFF
DNA: TGTGCCAGCAGCTTGGGGTACCGGGACAGTGGGACCGGGGAGCTGTTTTTT

J: TRBJ1-3
D: -
V: TRBV11-2
size: -
CDR3: CASSLMGQTSGNTIYF
DNA: TGTGCCAGCAGCCTAATGGGACAAACCTCTGGAAACACCATATATTTT

J: TRBJ2-3
D: TRBD1
V: TRBV7-9
size: few
CDR3: CASSPGGLGGRSADTQYF
DNA: TGTGCCAGCAGCCCAGGGGGCTTGGGGGGACGGTCCGCAGATACGCAGTATTTT

J: TRBJ1-2
D: TRBD1
V: TRBV4-1
size: -
CDR3: CASSRVGTGENYGYTF
DNA: TGCGCCAGCAGCCGAGTAGGGACAGGGGAAAACTATGGCTACACCTTC

J: TRBJ1-1
D: TRBD1
V: TRBV5-4
size: -
CDR3: CASSSPDRRTTEAFF
DNA: TGTGCCAGCAGCTCCCCGGACAGGAGGACTACTGAAGCTTTCTTT